These T cell receptor beta chains were read from a single sample in a study of CD8 T cells in ankylosing spondylitis. TCRdb processed the 5' RACE reads anew with MiXCR; each CDR3 protein has one entry. This sample has about 220,000 distinct CDR3 sequences, with roughly a tenth found just once. The sample taken for sequencing was blood, either unsorted or a sorted T cell fraction (not recorded which). The receptors originated from a male donor with ankylosing spondylitis or in good health (not recorded which). Both conserved end residues are part of each CDR3. Each record gives: CDR3 DNA, CDR3 protein, V gene, D gene, J gene, clone size. D genes are given only for firm matches. Clone size appears in some rows only: once, few, many, or a class for an expanded clone.

DNA: TGTGCCAGCAGCTTAATGGAGAGCACTGAAGCTTTCTTT
CDR3: CASSLMESTEAFF
V: TRBV7-9
D: -
J: TRBJ1-1
size: many

DNA: TGTGCCATCAGTCTATCACAGGGGGACGGAGAAAAACTGTTTTTT
CDR3: CAISLSQGDGEKLFF
V: TRBV10-3
D: TRBD1
J: TRBJ1-4
size: -

DNA: TGTGCCACCGTTCTAGCGGGGGGGCCGAAAGATACGCAGTATTTT
CDR3: CATVLAGGPKDTQYF
V: TRBV6-1
D: TRBD2
J: TRBJ2-3
size: -

DNA: TGCGCCAGCAGCTTGGGAGTACACAATGAGCAGTTCTTC
CDR3: CASSLGVHNEQFF
V: TRBV5-1
D: -
J: TRBJ2-1
size: few

DNA: TGCAGTGTTCGCCGGACGAATCAGCCCCAGCATTTT
CDR3: CSVRRTNQPQHF
V: TRBV20-1
D: -
J: TRBJ1-5
size: few

DNA: TGTGCCAGCAGTTGGGCAGGGGGTCAGTTCTTC
CDR3: CASSWAGGQFF
V: TRBV27
D: TRBD1
J: TRBJ2-1
size: few

DNA: TGTGCCACCGAGAGATCCAACACCGGGGAGCTGTTTTTT
CDR3: CATERSNTGELFF
V: TRBV24-1
D: -
J: TRBJ2-2
size: many

DNA: TGCAGCGCCTCCTATTTAGGCACTGAAGCTTTCTTT
CDR3: CSASYLGTEAFF
V: TRBV29-1
D: -
J: TRBJ1-1
size: few

DNA: TGTGCCACCAACCCAGGGGCGCGGGGCTACACCTTC
CDR3: CATNPGARGYTF
V: TRBV24-1
D: -
J: TRBJ1-2
size: many

DNA: TGTGCCAGCAGCTTAGGGGTAGAGCATTACGAGCAGTACTTC
CDR3: CASSLGVEHYEQYF
V: TRBV7-2
D: -
J: TRBJ2-7
size: many

DNA: TGCAGTGCTAGAGGACCGGGACTAGGCCCCAATGAGCAGTTCTTC
CDR3: CSARGPGLGPNEQFF
V: TRBV20-1
D: TRBD2
J: TRBJ2-1
size: many

DNA: TGCGCCAGCAGCTTGGGGGACATTTCCTCCAATGAGCAGTTCTTC
CDR3: CASSLGDISSNEQFF
V: TRBV5-1
D: -
J: TRBJ2-1
size: -

DNA: TGCAGTGCTATGTTACCGGGGGAAGAGACCCAGTACTTC
CDR3: CSAMLPGEETQYF
V: TRBV20-1
D: -
J: TRBJ2-5
size: many

DNA: TGTGCCAGCAGCTTGGCCGTCGAGCAGTACTTC
CDR3: CASSLAVEQYF
V: TRBV5-6
D: -
J: TRBJ2-7
size: many

DNA: TGTGCCAGCAGTCCGCCGGGTAGCGGGGAAAAGACCCAGTACTTC
CDR3: CASSPPGSGEKTQYF
V: TRBV12-3/TRBV12-4
D: TRBD2
J: TRBJ2-5
size: few

DNA: TGTGCCAGTAGTAGCCGGGGAGGATTGCCGGGCTACACCTTC
CDR3: CASSSRGGLPGYTF
V: TRBV19
D: -
J: TRBJ1-2
size: -

DNA: TGTGCCAGCAGCTTAGTCCCCAGGGACACCGGGGAGCTGTTTTTT
CDR3: CASSLVPRDTGELFF
V: TRBV7-9
D: -
J: TRBJ2-2
size: many

DNA: TGTGCCATCCAGGGGTGGGGCACAGATACGCAGTTTTTT
CDR3: CAIQGWGTDTQFF
V: TRBV6-2/TRBV6-3
D: -
J: TRBJ2-3
size: -

DNA: TGCGCCAGCAGCTTTCCCACCGGGGAGCTGTTTTTT
CDR3: CASSFPTGELFF
V: TRBV5-1
D: -
J: TRBJ2-2
size: many

DNA: TGTGCCAGCAGGGCCACGGGGTCGGAGGCCAACGTCCTGACTTTC
CDR3: CASRATGSEANVLTF
V: TRBV9
D: -
J: TRBJ2-6
size: -

DNA: TGTGCCAGCAGCAAGGGTGGCCAGTACAATGAGCAGTTCTTC
CDR3: CASSKGGQYNEQFF
V: TRBV7-8
D: -
J: TRBJ2-1
size: many

DNA: TGCAGTGCTTTACAGGGCTTCTCCTACGAGCAGTACTTC
CDR3: CSALQGFSYEQYF
V: TRBV20-1
D: -
J: TRBJ2-7
size: few

DNA: TGTGCCTCCCGCAGGGGGCTGGGCTGGGGTACGCAGTATTTT
CDR3: CASRRGLGWGTQYF
V: TRBV10-3
D: TRBD1
J: TRBJ2-3
size: many

DNA: TGTGCCAGCAGCCTTGGACAGGGGATTCATGGCTACACCTTC
CDR3: CASSLGQGIHGYTF
V: TRBV5-6
D: TRBD1
J: TRBJ1-2
size: many

DNA: TGTGCCAGCAGTTCAGGACAGCGGGAGAATGAGCAGTTCTTC
CDR3: CASSSGQRENEQFF
V: TRBV12-3/TRBV12-4
D: TRBD2
J: TRBJ2-1
size: many

DNA: TGTGCCAGCAGCGCCCGACAATCAGATACGCAGTATTTT
CDR3: CASSARQSDTQYF
V: TRBV9
D: -
J: TRBJ2-3
size: many

DNA: TGCAGTGCTAGACGGGGACAGGACTCTGGAAACACCATATATTTT
CDR3: CSARRGQDSGNTIYF
V: TRBV20-1
D: TRBD1
J: TRBJ1-3
size: many

DNA: TGTGCCAGCAGCTTAGATTCGGCGGAAGCTTTCTTT
CDR3: CASSLDSAEAFF
V: TRBV11-2
D: -
J: TRBJ1-1
size: few

DNA: TGTGCCAGCAGCTTAATGGACAGGCCGTTTGAGCAGTACTTC
CDR3: CASSLMDRPFEQYF
V: TRBV5-6
D: TRBD1
J: TRBJ2-7
size: -

DNA: TGCAGTGCTAGAGTTTATGGGACAGGGGGCGTAACCGGGGAGCTGTTTTTT
CDR3: CSARVYGTGGVTGELFF
V: TRBV20-1
D: TRBD1
J: TRBJ2-2
size: many

DNA: TGTGCCAGCAGCGATGACGGGACTATGAACACTGAAGCTTTCTTT
CDR3: CASSDDGTMNTEAFF
V: TRBV6-1
D: -
J: TRBJ1-1
size: -

DNA: TGTGCCAGCAGCCACCCCCAGCGGGATTACAATGAGCAGTTCTTC
CDR3: CASSHPQRDYNEQFF
V: TRBV11-2
D: TRBD2
J: TRBJ2-1
size: many

DNA: TGCAGTGCTAAAACTAGCGGCTCCTACGAGCAGTACTTC
CDR3: CSAKTSGSYEQYF
V: TRBV20-1
D: TRBD2
J: TRBJ2-7
size: many

DNA: TGTGCCTGGAGTGTGACTAGCACAGATACGCAGTATTTT
CDR3: CAWSVTSTDTQYF
V: TRBV30
D: -
J: TRBJ2-3
size: -

DNA: TGCAGCGTAAACAACATAGGACAGGGTAACACTGAAGCTTTCTTT
CDR3: CSVNNIGQGNTEAFF
V: TRBV29-1
D: TRBD1
J: TRBJ1-1
size: -

DNA: TGCGCCAGCAGCCCCAAGGGGGGAGACTATGGCTACACCTTC
CDR3: CASSPKGGDYGYTF
V: TRBV5-1
D: -
J: TRBJ1-2
size: -

DNA: TGTGCCACCAGTGATCCCTCCCGCGCAGCCACAGATACGCAGTATTTT
CDR3: CATSDPSRAATDTQYF
V: TRBV24-1
D: -
J: TRBJ2-3
size: -

DNA: TGTGCCAGCAGCGCCGGACAGGGTATCGGCAATGAGCAGTTCTTC
CDR3: CASSAGQGIGNEQFF
V: TRBV7-2
D: TRBD1
J: TRBJ2-1
size: -

DNA: TGTGCCTGGAGCCTAGGACAGGGCCCCTCCAGAGCTTTCTTT
CDR3: CAWSLGQGPSRAFF
V: TRBV30
D: TRBD1
J: TRBJ1-1
size: many

DNA: TGTGCCAGCAGGCGGGGGGGCCCTGAGCAGTTCTTC
CDR3: CASRRGGPEQFF
V: TRBV12-3/TRBV12-4
D: TRBD2
J: TRBJ2-1
size: many

DNA: TGCAGTGCTAGAGATGGGCTAGCGGGGAAAGAGACCCAGTACTTC
CDR3: CSARDGLAGKETQYF
V: TRBV20-1
D: TRBD2
J: TRBJ2-5
size: few

DNA: TGTGCCAGCAGGGATTTGCGAATTGGAAACACCATATATTTT
CDR3: CASRDLRIGNTIYF
V: TRBV7-9
D: -
J: TRBJ1-3
size: many

DNA: TGCAGCGTCAGGACACCGCGGGATAATGAAAAACTGTTTTTT
CDR3: CSVRTPRDNEKLFF
V: TRBV29-1
D: -
J: TRBJ1-4
size: many

DNA: TGTGCCAGCAGTACCGGGACTAGCGGCACAGATACGCAGTATTTT
CDR3: CASSTGTSGTDTQYF
V: TRBV27
D: TRBD2
J: TRBJ2-3
size: many

DNA: TGTGCCAGCACCGCGGGGGGGGAATACAATGAGCAGTTCTTC
CDR3: CASTAGGEYNEQFF
V: TRBV11-2
D: TRBD2
J: TRBJ2-1
size: few

DNA: TGCGCCAGCAGCTTGGGCCCTCGGACAGTTACCTACGAGCAGTACTTC
CDR3: CASSLGPRTVTYEQYF
V: TRBV5-1
D: -
J: TRBJ2-7
size: -

DNA: TGCAGTGCTAGAAGCCCAGCCTCTGGGGCCAACGTCCTGACTTTC
CDR3: CSARSPASGANVLTF
V: TRBV20-1
D: -
J: TRBJ2-6
size: -

DNA: TGCAGTGCTAGAGACCCCCAGGGGGTGAGGGGAGAGACCCAGTACTTC
CDR3: CSARDPQGVRGETQYF
V: TRBV20-1
D: TRBD1
J: TRBJ2-5
size: many